Reported below is one TCR beta chain. Its antigen remains unknown. Sequencing of DNA taken from cultured CD4+ T cells relied on the Oncomine TCR Beta short-read assay. TCRdb independently ran MiXCR on the PCR reads; one entry per CDR3 protein. The table has under 10,000 distinct CDR3 sequences, around 66% seen once; the top ten hold over 15%. This record comes from a study of vaccination and CD4 T cells after COVID-19. Trimming pared 4 bases from V and 10 bases from J, leaving 11 bases between. From germline, CDR1 is MNHNS and CDR2 SASEGT. The CDR3 loop spans 11 amino acids. This sample's treatment: roughly ten-day PBMC culture with coronavirus spike peptide pools or control peptides (ViraFEST assay).

The chain joins TRBV6-1 to TRBJ2-7; tentatively, D is TRBD1 (5 bases). The sequence derives from a human donor with COVID-19. The starting material was cultured CD4+ T cells from blood, obtained after SARS-CoV-2 vaccination. CDR3 nucleotide sequence: TGTGCCAGCAGTGGACAGCGAGGACAGTACTTC. It specifies CASSGQRGQYF.